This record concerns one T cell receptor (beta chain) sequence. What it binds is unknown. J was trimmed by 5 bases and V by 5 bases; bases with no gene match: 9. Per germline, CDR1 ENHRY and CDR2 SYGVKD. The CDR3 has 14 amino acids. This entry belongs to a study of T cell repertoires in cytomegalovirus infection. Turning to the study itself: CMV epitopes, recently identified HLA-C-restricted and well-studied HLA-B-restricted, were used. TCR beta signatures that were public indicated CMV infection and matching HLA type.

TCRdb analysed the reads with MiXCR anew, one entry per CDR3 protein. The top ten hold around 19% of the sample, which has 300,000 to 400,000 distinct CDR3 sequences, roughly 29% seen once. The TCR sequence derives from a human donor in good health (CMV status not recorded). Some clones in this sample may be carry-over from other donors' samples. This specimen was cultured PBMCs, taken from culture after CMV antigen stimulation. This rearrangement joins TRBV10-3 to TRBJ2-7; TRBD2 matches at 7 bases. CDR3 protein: CAISLRTSGNEQYF. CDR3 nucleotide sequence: TGTGCCATCAGTCTTAGGACTAGTGGGAACGAGCAGTACTTC.